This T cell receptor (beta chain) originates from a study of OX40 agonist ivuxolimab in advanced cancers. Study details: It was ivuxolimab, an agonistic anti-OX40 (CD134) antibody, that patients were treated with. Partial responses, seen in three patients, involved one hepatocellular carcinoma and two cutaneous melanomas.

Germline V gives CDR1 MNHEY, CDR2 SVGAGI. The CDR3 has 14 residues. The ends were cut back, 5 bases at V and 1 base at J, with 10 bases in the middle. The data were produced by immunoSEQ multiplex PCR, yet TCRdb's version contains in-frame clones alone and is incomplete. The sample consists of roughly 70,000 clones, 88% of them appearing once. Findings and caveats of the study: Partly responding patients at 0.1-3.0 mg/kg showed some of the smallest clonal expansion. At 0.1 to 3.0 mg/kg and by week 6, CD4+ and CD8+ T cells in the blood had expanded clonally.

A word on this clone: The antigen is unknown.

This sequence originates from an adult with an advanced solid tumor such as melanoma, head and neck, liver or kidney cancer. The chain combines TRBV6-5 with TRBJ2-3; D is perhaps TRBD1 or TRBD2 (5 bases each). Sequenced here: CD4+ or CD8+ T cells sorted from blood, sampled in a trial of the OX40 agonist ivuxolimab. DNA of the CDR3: TGTGCCAGCAGTCACCGGGACCGCACAGATACGCAGTATTTT. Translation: CASSHRDRTDTQYF.